The T cell receptor (beta chain) under discussion was sequenced for a study of blood T cell repertoires in COVID-19. At the level of the study: In each case, the material was cDNA or gDNA derived from T cells, B-cell-depleted T cells, or PBMCs.

The CDR3 contains 15 residues. Trimming removed 4 bases from V and 2 bases from J, with 14 bases in between. Germline V gene data show CDR1 as SGHAT and CDR2 as FQNNGV. Authors' methods: By means of reference gene primer amplification, nucleated cell counts were estimated. Assay used: immunoSEQ multiplex PCR; TCRdb lists only in-frame clones, some missing. D and trimming were read from the DNA, whereas the V and J calls and clone size are those reported in that table. The sample records a few hundred thousand clones, roughly 90% being singletons. The J gene is TRBJ1-2, the V gene TRBV11-2, with a tentative D call TRBD1 (6 bases). This receptor was taken from a man aged 40-50 years with acute or convalescent COVID-19. The sequenced sample consisted of peripheral blood. The CDR3 region has the DNA TGTGCCAGCAGCTCACTTTGGGGGCGCAACTATGGCTACACCTTC. This codes for CASSSLWGRNYGYTF.